This TCR beta chain was obtained from a study of CD8 T cells in Susac syndrome. CDR1 and CDR2 (germline): SGHVS, FQNEAQ. The CDR3 runs to 15 residues. V gave up 2 bases and J gave up 4 bases, with 14 bases separating them. Sequencing of TCR beta covered CD8+ and CD4+ T cells obtained from blood. When the RNA was reverse transcribed, random hexamers were used with an input of roughly 0.5 to 1 ug. TCRdb re-analysed the immunoSEQ multiplex PCR reads in MiXCR, keeping a single row per CDR3 protein. The sample has 100,000 to 150,000 distinct CDR3 sequences, over 80% seen once; the top ten hold 0.5% to 0.65%.

The source is a human donor with multiple sclerosis. The specimen sequenced was CD8+ T cells from PBMCs. The chain employs TRBV7-8 and TRBJ1-2; D perhaps matches TRBD1 (6 bases). The DNA for the CDR3 is TGTGCCAGCAGCTTATATGGGGGCGGAAGCTATGGCTACACCTTC. Amino acids: CASSLYGGGSYGYTF.